This T cell receptor beta chain was identified during a study of blood T cell repertoires in COVID-19. Original processing methods: Amplified reference gene primers provided the basis for estimating nucleated cell counts. Libraries were prepared by immunoSEQ multiplex PCR; TCRdb keeps only in-frame clonotypes and omits some of them. V and J calls and clone size are as listed in that table; D and trimming were resolved from the DNA. The data hold approximately 300,000 clones, with 75% to 95% observed a single time. The CDR3 spans 13 residues. The V gene's germline CDR1 is MDHEN and CDR2 SYDVKM. V shed 6 bases and J 6 bases; nucleotides not matched to a gene: 4.

The source is a woman aged 30 to 39 with COVID-19, enrolled during active disease. Sequenced material: peripheral blood. The J gene is TRBJ1-1, the V gene TRBV28; 10 bases line up with TRBD1. CDR3 sequence reads: CASRLDRGAEAFF. CDR3 DNA sequence: TGTGCCAGCAGATTGGACAGGGGGGCTGAAGCTTTCTTT.